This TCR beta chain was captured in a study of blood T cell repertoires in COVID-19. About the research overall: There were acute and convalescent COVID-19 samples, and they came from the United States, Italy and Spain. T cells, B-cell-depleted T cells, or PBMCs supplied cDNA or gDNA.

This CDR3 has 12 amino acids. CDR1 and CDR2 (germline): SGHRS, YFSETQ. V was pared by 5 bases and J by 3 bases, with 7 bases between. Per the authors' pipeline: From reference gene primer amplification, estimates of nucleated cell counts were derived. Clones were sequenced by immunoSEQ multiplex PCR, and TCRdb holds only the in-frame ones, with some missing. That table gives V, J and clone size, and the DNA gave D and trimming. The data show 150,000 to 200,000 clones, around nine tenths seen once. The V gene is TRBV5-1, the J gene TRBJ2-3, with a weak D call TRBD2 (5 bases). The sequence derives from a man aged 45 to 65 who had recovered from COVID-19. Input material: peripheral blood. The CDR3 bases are TGCGCCAGCAGAGAGGGTACAGATACGCAGTATTTT. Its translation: CASREGTDTQYF.